These T cell receptor beta chains were read from a single sample in a study of Graves' ophthalmopathy and Graves' hyperthyroidism. TCRdb reprocessed the multiplex PCR reads with MiXCR, giving one entry per CDR3 protein. This table holds over a million distinct CDR3 sequences, about two fifths found once. What was sequenced was peripheral blood or thyroid tissue (not recorded which). These receptors originate from an adult man with Graves' hyperthyroidism. Each CDR3 is given with its conserved first and last residue. D genes are given only for firm matches. Rows may omit the clone size; those that give it use once, few, many or a size class.

j_call: TRBJ1-2; v_call: TRBV18; cdr3_length: 14; d_call: .; clone_size: few; cdr3_aa: CASSPPNGNYGYTF; cdr3_nt: TGTGCCAGCTCACCACCGAACGGGAACTATGGCTACACCTTC
j_call: TRBJ2-7; v_call: TRBV7-9; cdr3_length: 15; d_call: .; clone_size: once; cdr3_aa: CASSKLAGTYSEQYF; cdr3_nt: TGTGCCAGCAGCAAACTCGCCGGGACGTACAGCGAGCAGTACTTC
j_call: TRBJ1-2; v_call: TRBV6-5; cdr3_length: 11; d_call: TRBD1; clone_size: many; cdr3_aa: CAADRVSGYTF; cdr3_nt: TGTGCCGCGGACAGGGTGAGCGGCTACACCTTC
j_call: TRBJ1-2; v_call: TRBV9; cdr3_length: 13; d_call: TRBD1; clone_size: many; cdr3_aa: CASSGGQDYGYTF; cdr3_nt: TGTGCCAGCAGCGGGGGACAGGACTATGGCTACACCTTC
j_call: TRBJ2-7; v_call: TRBV11-2; cdr3_length: 14; d_call: .; clone_size: many; cdr3_aa: CASSRNDLQGEQYF; cdr3_nt: TGTGCCAGCAGCCGAAACGATTTGCAGGGCGAGCAGTACTTC
j_call: TRBJ2-7; v_call: TRBV29-1; cdr3_length: 13; d_call: .; clone_size: many; cdr3_aa: CSVEATGSYEQYF; cdr3_nt: TGCAGCGTTGAAGCAACAGGTTCTTACGAGCAGTACTTC
j_call: TRBJ2-7; v_call: TRBV2; cdr3_length: 14; d_call: TRBD1; clone_size: .; cdr3_aa: CASRQDRGRDEQYF; cdr3_nt: TGTGCCAGCAGGCAGGACAGGGGGCGCGACGAGCAGTACTTC
j_call: TRBJ1-3; v_call: TRBV5-5; cdr3_length: 15; d_call: .; clone_size: few; cdr3_aa: CASSRTVFSGNTIYF; cdr3_nt: TGTGCCAGCAGCCGAACAGTATTCTCTGGAAACACCATATATTTT
j_call: TRBJ2-7; v_call: TRBV10-3; cdr3_length: 14; d_call: TRBD1; clone_size: .; cdr3_aa: CAISRTGDSYEQYF; cdr3_nt: TGTGCCATCAGTCGGACAGGGGACTCCTACGAGCAGTACTTC
j_call: TRBJ1-4; v_call: TRBV7-2; cdr3_length: 15; d_call: .; clone_size: .; cdr3_aa: CASSKTGTTDEKLFF; cdr3_nt: TGTGCCAGCAGCAAAACAGGGACAACGGATGAAAAACTGTTTTTT
j_call: TRBJ1-5; v_call: TRBV19; cdr3_length: 17; d_call: TRBD1; clone_size: few; cdr3_aa: CASSTDRGQYSNQPQHF; cdr3_nt: TGTGCCAGTAGTACAGACAGGGGCCAATATAGCAATCAGCCCCAGCATTTT
j_call: TRBJ1-5; v_call: TRBV20-1; cdr3_length: 15; d_call: TRBD1; clone_size: many; cdr3_aa: CSARDHWGQKQPQHF; cdr3_nt: TGCAGTGCTAGAGATCACTGGGGACAGAAGCAGCCCCAGCATTTT
j_call: TRBJ1-6; v_call: TRBV5-5; cdr3_length: 14; d_call: TRBD1; clone_size: many; cdr3_aa: CASRVDRAESPLHF; cdr3_nt: TGTGCCAGCAGGGTCGACAGGGCGGAATCACCCCTCCACTTT
j_call: TRBJ1-2; v_call: TRBV6-5; cdr3_length: 14; d_call: .; clone_size: few; cdr3_aa: CASSFTPANYGYTF; cdr3_nt: TGTGCCAGCAGTTTCACACCTGCTAACTATGGCTACACCTTC
j_call: TRBJ1-5; v_call: TRBV2; cdr3_length: 14; d_call: .; clone_size: .; cdr3_aa: CASSEPQGSQPQHF; cdr3_nt: TGTGCCAGCAGTGAACCACAGGGTTCCCAGCCCCAGCATTTT
j_call: TRBJ2-2; v_call: TRBV5-1; cdr3_length: 14; d_call: .; clone_size: .; cdr3_aa: CASSLGPSTGELFF; cdr3_nt: TGCGCCAGCAGCCTCGGGCCCTCCACGGGGGAGCTGTTTTTT
j_call: TRBJ2-5; v_call: TRBV6-5; cdr3_length: 14; d_call: .; clone_size: .; cdr3_aa: CAIRIESGADTQYF; cdr3_nt: TGTGCCATCAGAATTGAGTCGGGGGCAGATACGCAGTACTTC
j_call: TRBJ2-2; v_call: TRBV12-3/TRBV12-4; cdr3_length: 15; d_call: TRBD1; clone_size: .; cdr3_aa: CASRPPGQGAGELFF; cdr3_nt: TGTGCCAGCAGACCCCCGGGACAGGGAGCCGGGGAGCTGTTTTTT
j_call: TRBJ1-2; v_call: TRBV5-1; cdr3_length: 14; d_call: .; clone_size: .; cdr3_aa: CASSQEPSHYGYTF; cdr3_nt: TGCGCCAGCAGCCAAGAGCCTAGCCACTATGGCTACACCTTC
j_call: TRBJ2-5; v_call: TRBV6-5; cdr3_length: 12; d_call: .; clone_size: .; cdr3_aa: CAATGLSGAQYF; cdr3_nt: TGTGCAGCGACAGGGTTGTCGGGGGCCCAGTACTTC
j_call: TRBJ2-5; v_call: TRBV25-1; cdr3_length: 14; d_call: TRBD1; clone_size: .; cdr3_aa: CASPDRGLQETQYF; cdr3_nt: TGTGCCAGCCCGGACAGGGGACTCCAAGAGACCCAGTACTTC
j_call: TRBJ1-5; v_call: TRBV2; cdr3_length: 16; d_call: TRBD1; clone_size: many; cdr3_aa: CASSDPGQGSNQPQHF; cdr3_nt: TGTGCCAGCAGTGACCCTGGACAGGGAAGCAATCAGCCCCAGCATTTT
j_call: TRBJ1-1; v_call: TRBV5-1; cdr3_length: 15; d_call: .; clone_size: many; cdr3_aa: CASSFGRNMNTEAFF; cdr3_nt: TGCGCCAGCAGCTTTGGACGGAACATGAACACTGAAGCTTTCTTT
j_call: TRBJ2-7; v_call: TRBV20-1; cdr3_length: 18; d_call: TRBD2; clone_size: few; cdr3_aa: CSARDATSGRASSYEQYF; cdr3_nt: TGCAGTGCTAGAGATGCCACTAGCGGGAGGGCTTCTTCCTACGAGCAGTACTTC
j_call: TRBJ2-5; v_call: TRBV6-1; cdr3_length: 15; d_call: TRBD1; clone_size: .; cdr3_aa: CASSVRGTGLKTQYF; cdr3_nt: TGTGCCAGCAGTGTACGGGGGACAGGGTTGAAGACCCAGTACTTC
j_call: TRBJ2-7; v_call: TRBV20-1; cdr3_length: 14; d_call: .; clone_size: many; cdr3_aa: CSARGRDHSYEQYF; cdr3_nt: TGCAGTGCTAGAGGTCGGGACCACTCCTACGAGCAGTACTTC
j_call: TRBJ1-4; v_call: TRBV7-8; cdr3_length: 16; d_call: .; clone_size: .; cdr3_aa: CASSLALWGSNEKLFF; cdr3_nt: TGTGCCAGCAGCTTAGCGTTGTGGGGGTCTAATGAAAAACTGTTTTTT
j_call: TRBJ2-7; v_call: TRBV6-5; cdr3_length: 12; d_call: .; clone_size: .; cdr3_aa: CASSQDLHEQYF; cdr3_nt: TGTGCCAGCAGCCAAGACCTCCACGAGCAGTACTTC
j_call: TRBJ1-1; v_call: TRBV10-2; cdr3_length: 13; d_call: .; clone_size: .; cdr3_aa: CASSVNWRTEAFF; cdr3_nt: TGCGCCAGCAGTGTAAACTGGAGGACTGAAGCTTTCTTT
j_call: TRBJ1-1; v_call: TRBV5-1; cdr3_length: 16; d_call: .; clone_size: few; cdr3_aa: CASSLGATGANTEAFF; cdr3_nt: TGCGCCAGCAGCTTGGGGGCGACAGGAGCGAACACTGAAGCTTTCTTT
j_call: TRBJ1-5; v_call: TRBV6-1; cdr3_length: 15; d_call: .; clone_size: many; cdr3_aa: CASSEAGTGNQPQHF; cdr3_nt: TGTGCCAGCAGTGAAGCAGGGACGGGCAATCAGCCCCAGCATTTT
j_call: TRBJ2-7; v_call: TRBV11-2; cdr3_length: 17; d_call: TRBD1; clone_size: few; cdr3_aa: CASSLGARDRRTYEQYF; cdr3_nt: TGTGCCAGCAGCTTAGGCGCTCGGGACAGACGTACCTACGAGCAGTACTTC
j_call: TRBJ1-6; v_call: TRBV14; cdr3_length: 19; d_call: .; clone_size: .; cdr3_aa: CASSQAPRAGISYNSPLHF; cdr3_nt: TGTGCCAGCAGCCAAGCCCCCCGGGCAGGGATCTCCTATAATTCACCCCTCCACTTT
j_call: TRBJ1-4; v_call: TRBV14; cdr3_length: 15; d_call: .; clone_size: .; cdr3_aa: CASSQAGPTNEKLFF; cdr3_nt: TGTGCCAGCAGCCAAGCGGGACCAACTAATGAAAAACTGTTTTTT
j_call: TRBJ2-7; v_call: TRBV7-3; cdr3_length: 13; d_call: TRBD1; clone_size: .; cdr3_aa: CASRGTGDHEQYF; cdr3_nt: TGTGCCAGCAGAGGTACAGGGGATCACGAGCAGTACTTC
j_call: TRBJ2-2; v_call: TRBV11-2; cdr3_length: 16; d_call: TRBD2; clone_size: many; cdr3_aa: CATNPVAGGNTGELFF; cdr3_nt: TGTGCCACCAACCCTGTAGCGGGAGGGAACACCGGGGAGCTGTTTTTT
j_call: TRBJ2-2; v_call: TRBV20-1; cdr3_length: 14; d_call: .; clone_size: many; cdr3_aa: CSARGPLDTGELFF; cdr3_nt: TGCAGTGCTAGAGGCCCGCTGGACACCGGGGAGCTGTTTTTT
j_call: TRBJ2-5; v_call: TRBV20-1; cdr3_length: 18; d_call: .; clone_size: few; cdr3_aa: CSARDSFAGGTSQETQYF; cdr3_nt: TGCAGTGCTAGAGATAGTTTCGCGGGCGGCACTAGCCAAGAGACCCAGTACTTC
j_call: TRBJ2-7; v_call: TRBV7-6; cdr3_length: 16; d_call: .; clone_size: .; cdr3_aa: CVSRKDLLGACYEQYF; cdr3_nt: TGTGTCAGCCGAAAGGACCTGCTGGGGGCCTGCTACGAGCAGTACTTC
j_call: TRBJ1-6; v_call: TRBV19; cdr3_length: 16; d_call: TRBD1; clone_size: .; cdr3_aa: CASSQGGEGANPPLHF; cdr3_nt: TGTGCCAGTAGTCAAGGAGGTGAGGGGGCTAATCCACCCCTCCACTTT
j_call: TRBJ1-3; v_call: TRBV7-2; cdr3_length: 15; d_call: .; clone_size: many; cdr3_aa: CASSSKQGSGNTIYF; cdr3_nt: TGTGCCAGCAGCTCGAAACAGGGCTCTGGAAACACCATATATTTT
j_call: TRBJ1-2; v_call: TRBV25-1; cdr3_length: 18; d_call: .; clone_size: .; cdr3_aa: CASSEYSGTHPTARGYTF; cdr3_nt: TGTGCCAGCAGTGAATATTCGGGGACCCACCCTACCGCGCGGGGCTACACCTTC
j_call: TRBJ1-1; v_call: TRBV7-2; cdr3_length: 12; d_call: .; clone_size: .; cdr3_aa: CASSLDTFSAFF; cdr3_nt: TGTGCCAGCAGCTTAGACACGTTTTCTGCTTTCTTT
j_call: TRBJ1-1; v_call: TRBV20-1; cdr3_length: 13; d_call: .; clone_size: many; cdr3_aa: CSAAQGLNTEAFF; cdr3_nt: TGCAGTGCAGCCCAGGGGCTGAACACTGAAGCTTTCTTT
j_call: TRBJ1-2; v_call: TRBV10-3; cdr3_length: 16; d_call: .; clone_size: many; cdr3_aa: CAISEPSLEPTYGYTF; cdr3_nt: TGTGCCATCAGTGAGCCGAGCTTAGAGCCTACTTATGGCTACACCTTC
j_call: TRBJ2-2; v_call: TRBV4-1; cdr3_length: 14; d_call: .; clone_size: .; cdr3_aa: CASGLQGVDGELFF; cdr3_nt: TGCGCCAGCGGCCTACAGGGTGTTGACGGGGAGCTGTTTTTT
j_call: TRBJ1-1; v_call: TRBV4-1; cdr3_length: 13; d_call: .; clone_size: many; cdr3_aa: CASSHLDIAEAFF; cdr3_nt: TGCGCCAGCAGCCACCTGGACATAGCCGAAGCTTTCTTT
j_call: TRBJ1-1; v_call: TRBV10-3; cdr3_length: 13; d_call: .; clone_size: .; cdr3_aa: CASSSDGVGPPFF; cdr3_nt: TGTGCCAGCAGTTCAGATGGGGTCGGGCCGCCTTTCTTT
j_call: TRBJ1-1; v_call: TRBV6-1; cdr3_length: 11; d_call: .; clone_size: .; cdr3_aa: CANGENTEAFF; cdr3_nt: TGTGCCAACGGGGAAAACACTGAAGCTTTCTTT
j_call: TRBJ2-7; v_call: TRBV30; cdr3_length: 15; d_call: TRBD2; clone_size: .; cdr3_aa: CAWDALGGKNYEQYF; cdr3_nt: TGTGCCTGGGACGCCCTGGGGGGGAAAAACTACGAGCAGTACTTC
j_call: TRBJ1-3; v_call: TRBV20-1; cdr3_length: 13; d_call: .; clone_size: .; cdr3_aa: CSAIRGVGNTIYF; cdr3_nt: TGCAGTGCTATCCGCGGGGTTGGAAACACCATATATTTT
j_call: TRBJ1-2; v_call: TRBV19; cdr3_length: 12; d_call: .; clone_size: many; cdr3_aa: CASSYRQESYTF; cdr3_nt: TGTGCCAGTAGTTATCGGCAGGAGAGCTACACCTTC
j_call: TRBJ1-2; v_call: TRBV5-1; cdr3_length: 12; d_call: .; clone_size: .; cdr3_aa: CASSIGRDGYTF; cdr3_nt: TGCGCCAGCAGCATCGGGAGGGATGGCTACACCTTC
j_call: TRBJ1-4; v_call: TRBV6-6; cdr3_length: 15; d_call: TRBD1; clone_size: .; cdr3_aa: CASSSPDRVGEKLFF; cdr3_nt: TGTGCCAGCAGTTCCCCGGACAGGGTCGGTGAAAAACTGTTTTTT
j_call: TRBJ1-5; v_call: TRBV20-1; cdr3_length: 11; d_call: .; clone_size: once; cdr3_aa: CSASGDDLGHF; cdr3_nt: TGCAGTGCTAGCGGGGACGACTTAGGGCATTTT
j_call: TRBJ2-2; v_call: TRBV19; cdr3_length: 14; d_call: .; clone_size: many; cdr3_aa: CASSPPTWTGELFF; cdr3_nt: TGTGCCAGTAGTCCCCCCACGTGGACCGGGGAGCTGTTTTTT
j_call: TRBJ2-5; v_call: TRBV5-1; cdr3_length: 13; d_call: TRBD1; clone_size: many; cdr3_aa: CASSWTGEATQYF; cdr3_nt: TGCGCCAGCAGCTGGACAGGGGAGGCGACCCAGTACTTC
j_call: TRBJ1-5; v_call: TRBV18; cdr3_length: 17; d_call: .; clone_size: .; cdr3_aa: CASSAKGPSSADQPQHF; cdr3_nt: TGTGCCAGCTCAGCCAAGGGGCCAAGTTCAGCTGATCAGCCCCAGCATTTT
j_call: TRBJ1-1; v_call: TRBV28; cdr3_length: 14; d_call: .; clone_size: few; cdr3_aa: CASSLVRMNTEAFF; cdr3_nt: TGTGCCAGCAGTTTAGTACGTATGAACACTGAAGCTTTCTTT